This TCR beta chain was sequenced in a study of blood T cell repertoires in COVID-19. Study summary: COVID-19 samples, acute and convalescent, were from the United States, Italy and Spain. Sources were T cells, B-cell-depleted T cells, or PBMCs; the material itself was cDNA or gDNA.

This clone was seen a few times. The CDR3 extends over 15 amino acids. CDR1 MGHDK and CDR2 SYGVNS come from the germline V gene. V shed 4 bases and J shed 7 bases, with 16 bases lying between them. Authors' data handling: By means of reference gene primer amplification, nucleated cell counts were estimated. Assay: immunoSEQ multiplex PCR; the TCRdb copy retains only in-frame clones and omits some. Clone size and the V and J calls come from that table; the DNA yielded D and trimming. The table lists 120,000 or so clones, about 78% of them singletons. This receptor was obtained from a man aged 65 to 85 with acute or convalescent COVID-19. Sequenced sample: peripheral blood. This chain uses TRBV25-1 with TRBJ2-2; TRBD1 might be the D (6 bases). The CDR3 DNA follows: TGTGCCAGCAGTGGAAATTCACAGGGAGTCGGGGAGCTGTTTTTT. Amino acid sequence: CASSGNSQGVGELFF. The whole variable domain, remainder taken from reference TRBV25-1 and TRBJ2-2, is EADIYQTPRYLVIGTGKKITLECSQTMGHDKMYWYQQDPGMELHLIHYSYGVNSTEKGDLSSESTVSRIRTEHFPLTLESARPSHTSQYLCASSGNSQGVGELFFGEGSRLTVL.